The 24 T cell receptor beta chains below come from one sample, sequenced in a study of cytomegalovirus exposure and HLA in healthy donors. Primers: 60 Vbeta forward and 13 Jbeta reverse. Profiled with immunoSEQ multiplex PCR; TCRdb holds only in-frame clones, not every one. The sample has around 100,000 clones; the top ten hold 3% to 3.5%. The specimen sequenced was PBMCs. The receptor source for this set is a man in his forties or fifties in good health and CMV-seronegative.

The V call is TRBV10-2, the J call TRBJ2-3; TRBD2 agrees at 9 bases. This CDR3 comprises 15 residues. V lost 3 bases and J lost 1; bases outside the gene matches: 2. The V gene's germline CDR1 is WSHSY and CDR2 SAAADI. CDR3 region: CASSDWTSGTDTQYF. In DNA form, the CDR3 reads TGCGCCAGCAGTGATTGGACTAGCGGCACAGATACGCAGTATTTT.

The CDR3 DNA reads TGTGCCAGCAGTCCCGGAACTAGCGGGGGGACAAGCACAGATACGCAGTATTTT. Its protein product is CASSPGTSGGTSTDTQYF. J is TRBJ2-3 and V is TRBV7-8; 12 nucleotides align to TRBD2. V lost 6 bases, J lost 0 bases, and 10 bases stayed unmatched. From germline, CDR1 is SGHVS and CDR2 FQNEAQ. The CDR3 length is 18 residues.

The chain couples TRBV11-3 to TRBJ2-3; 9 bases map to TRBD1. V was pared by 3 bases and J by 2 bases, with 3 bases of the junction left unmatched. The CDR3 is made up of 15 amino acids. Germline values: CDR1 SGHNT, CDR2 YENEEA. CDR3 sequence: CASSFGTGNTDTQYF. The CDR3 bases are TGTGCCAGCAGCTTTGGGACAGGGAACACAGATACGCAGTATTTT.

The genes are TRBV6-1 and TRBJ2-6, with 10 bases identical to TRBD1. The CDR3 totals 17 residues. Germline CDR1 MNHNS, CDR2 SASEGT. The junction had 5 bases not matched to a gene; V was cut back by 3 bases and J by 3 bases. The CDR3 DNA is TGTGCCAGCAGTGAGGACAGGGGGGTTGTTGGGGCCAACGTCCTGACTTTC. Encoded protein: CASSEDRGVVGANVLTF.

V usage is TRBV5-1 and J usage is TRBJ2-3; 8 positions match TRBD2. This CDR3 contains 14 residues. In germline, CDR1 is SGHRS, CDR2 YFSETQ. Trimming at V came to 5 bases and at J to 0 bases, leaving 2 bases not matched to a gene. CDR3 DNA: TGCGCCAGCAGACTAGCGGATAGCACAGATACGCAGTATTTT. It translates to CASRLADSTDTQYF.

The chain joins TRBV10-3 to TRBJ2-5; possible D gene TRBD2, 6 bases. This CDR3 is built from 13 residues. V was shortened by 10 bases and J by 1 base, with 13 bases between the two germline ends. The germline V gene has CDR1 ENHRY and CDR2 SYGVKD. The CDR3 spells CATQTSPQETQYF. The DNA for the CDR3 is TGTGCCACCCAGACTAGTCCCCAAGAGACCCAGTACTTC.

V gene TRBV9 combines with J gene TRBJ1-4, with D perhaps matching TRBD1 (5 bases). V lost 4 bases and J 7 bases, leaving 17 bases between the germline ends. CDR1 and CDR2 from the germline V gene are SGDLS and YYNGEE. The CDR3 extends over 15 amino acids. The CDR3 region has the DNA TGTGCCAGCAGCCCTAGTGGAGGGGTGGGTGAAAAACTGTTTTTT. Protein sequence: CASSPSGGVGEKLFF.

V usage is TRBV6-6 and J usage is TRBJ2-5; possible D gene TRBD2, 5 bases. Trimming took off 3 bases at V and 1 base at J, with 12 bases between the two ends. Germline V gives CDR1 MNHNY, CDR2 SVGAGI (reference sequence). The CDR3 sequence is 15 residues long. In DNA, the CDR3 is TGTGCCAGCAGTTATCGAACGGGGTTCCAAGAGACCCAGTACTTC. It codes for CASSYRTGFQETQYF.

The CDR3 protein is CATSRGGNSNQPQHF. In DNA form, the CDR3 reads TGTGCCACCAGCAGAGGGGGCAATAGCAATCAGCCCCAGCATTTT. The rearrangement joins TRBV15 to TRBJ1-5, with D perhaps TRBD1 (5 bases). CDR3 length: 15 residues. Trimming removed 1 base from V and 0 bases from J, with 7 bases in between. Germline loops: CDR1 LNHNV, CDR2 YYDKDF (reference sequence).

The chain has TRBV9 and TRBJ1-5, with TRBD1 matching 9 bases. Germline values: CDR1 SGDLS, CDR2 YYNGEE. Losses at the gene ends were 3 bases for V and 4 bases for J; bases not matched to a gene: 5. CDR3 length: 15 amino acids. Written as DNA, the CDR3 is TGTGCCAGCAGCGAAGGGGACAGGGCGAATCAGCCCCAGCATTTT. Translating gives CASSEGDRANQPQHF.

The chain has TRBV11-2 and TRBJ2-5, with D maybe TRBD2 (5 bases). The CDR3 is 14 amino acids. Germline V gives CDR1 SGHAT, CDR2 FQNNGV. Trimming cost V 2 bases and J 5 bases, with 12 bases left between them. CDR3 nucleotides: TGTGCCAGCAGCTTATTAACTAGAAGGGAGACCCAGTACTTC. The encoded protein is CASSLLTRRETQYF.

With regard to this clone: The same CDR3 also results from other DNA sequences found in this sample. The chain has TRBV6-5 and TRBJ2-3; 10 nucleotides agree with TRBD2. Germline CDR1 and CDR2: MNHEY and SVGAGI. The CDR3 has 15 residues. After removal of 2 bases from V and 2 bases from J, the junction contained 1 base not matched to a gene. This CDR3 is CASSYGTSDTDTQYF. Here the CDR3 DNA reads TGTGCCAGCAGTTACGGGACTAGCGACACAGATACGCAGTATTTT.

The chain joins TRBV5-6 to TRBJ2-1; 8 positions agree with TRBD2. V dropped 2 bases and J dropped 4; count of bases not matched to a gene: 11. Germline V lookup: CDR1 SGHDT, CDR2 YYEEEE. The CDR3 has 17 amino acids. The CDR3 protein is CASSFSQREGFYNEQFF. The DNA of the CDR3 is TGTGCCAGCAGCTTCTCCCAACGGGAGGGTTTTTACAATGAGCAGTTCTTC. The whole variable domain, filled in from reference TRBV5-6 and TRBJ2-1, reads DAGVTQSPTHLIKTRGQQVTLRCSPKSGHDTVSWYQQALGQGPQFIFQYYEEEERQRGNFPDRFSGHQFPNYSSELNVNALLLGDSALYLCASSFSQREGFYNEQFFGPGTRLTVL.

This chain uses TRBV6-1 with TRBJ2-1, with 7 bases fitting TRBD2. J gave up 3 bases and V 4 bases, and 6 bases lay outside the gene matches. Germline V gene sequence: CDR1 MNHNS, CDR2 SASEGT. This CDR3 is 15 amino acids long. CDR3 nucleotide sequence: TGTGCCAGCAGTGTACTAGCGAGAGGCTACAATGAGCAGTTCTTC. Its translation: CASSVLARGYNEQFF.

The chain uses TRBV19 and TRBJ2-5, with 10 bases matching TRBD2. CDR3 length: 15 amino acids. Losses at the gene ends were 5 bases for V and 5 bases for J; bases not matched to a gene: 8. From germline, CDR1 is LNHDA and CDR2 SQIVND (reference sequence). DNA of the CDR3: TGTGCCAGTAGTTTGGCTAGCGGGAGATCGGAGACCCAGTACTTC. It yields the protein CASSLASGRSETQYF.

J is TRBJ2-7 and V is TRBV4-2; 11 bases line up with TRBD2. The CDR3 runs 18 residues. Germline lookup yields CDR1 LGHNA and CDR2 YNFKEQ. V trimming: 0 bases; J trimming: 6 bases; junction bases outside the gene matches: 13. The CDR3 DNA reads as TGTGCCAGCAGCCAAGATCGGGTAGCGGGGGGGCTATTTAGCGAGCAGTACTTC. Its protein product is CASSQDRVAGGLFSEQYF.

V gene TRBV18 combines with J gene TRBJ2-2; D may be TRBD2 (5 bases). Germline values: CDR1 KGHSH, CDR2 LQKENI. The ends were cut back, 1 base at V and 0 bases at J, with 9 bases in the middle. The CDR3 loop spans 16 amino acids. DNA of the CDR3: TGTGCCAGCTCACCACGGGGAGTCGCGAACACCGGGGAGCTGTTTTTT. Translated, it gives CASSPRGVANTGELFF.

The chain carries TRBV30 and TRBJ1-5; 7 nucleotides align to TRBD1. CDR3 length: 12 residues. Trimming cost V 5 bases and J 4 bases; bases outside gene matches: 2. Germline V gene sequence: CDR1 GTSNPN, CDR2 SVGIG (reference sequence). The CDR3 DNA sequence: TGTGCCTGGGACAGGGAAAATCAGCCCCAGCATTTT. Translating gives CAWDRENQPQHF.

The chain employs TRBV27 and TRBJ2-7, with 8 bases identical to TRBD2. J was trimmed by 3 bases and V by 5 bases; bases with no gene match: 9. The CDR3 is 15 amino acids. Per the germline V gene, CDR1 is MNHEY and CDR2 is SMNVEV (reference sequence). The CDR3 DNA reads as TGTGCCAGCAGTGTCACCGGGACTAGTTTCTACGAGCAGTACTTC. This encodes CASSVTGTSFYEQYF.

The V gene is TRBV18, the J gene TRBJ1-3; no clear D gene. The CDR3 length is 16 residues. V was shortened by 1 base and J by 0 bases, with 10 bases between the two germline ends. Germline-derived CDR1 and CDR2 are KGHSH and LQKENI. CDR3 protein: CASSPLPPSSGNTIYF. The CDR3 nucleotides are TGTGCCAGCTCACCACTGCCGCCCAGCTCTGGAAACACCATATATTTT.

This chain joins TRBV7-6 and TRBJ1-6, with D possibly matching TRBD1 (5 bases). Trimming shortened V by 5 bases and J by 0 bases, and 17 bases separated the two germline ends. Germline V CDR1 and CDR2: SGHVS, FNYEAQ. This CDR3 region has 18 residues. CDR3 in amino acids: CASSRDSWISSYNSPLHF. The DNA for the CDR3 is TGTGCCAGCAGCCGGGACTCTTGGATAAGCTCCTATAATTCACCCCTCCACTTT.

This chain joins TRBV9 and TRBJ2-1, with a possible D match to TRBD2 (6 bases). The CDR3 contains 14 residues. Trimming removed 0 bases at V and 6 bases at J, with 10 bases between. CDR1 is SGDLS and CDR2 is YYNGEE in the germline V gene. CDR3 protein: CASSVGGLPNEQFF. The CDR3 bases are TGTGCCAGCAGCGTAGGGGGACTCCCCAATGAGCAGTTCTTC.

V gene TRBV29-1 combines with J gene TRBJ2-5, with D uncertain. With the DNA end fitting TRBJ2-7 better, the J assignment may be wrong. Germline V gives CDR1 SQVTM, CDR2 ANQGSEA. This CDR3 contains 15 residues. Here the CDR3 DNA reads TGCAGCGTTGACCCTGGTGGTAGCAGCTCCTACGAGCAGTACTTC. Protein product: CSVDPGGSSSYEQYF.

The chain recombines TRBV28 with TRBJ1-1, with a tentative D call TRBD1 (5 bases). The CDR3 is made up of 14 amino acids. Germline V gene lookup returns CDR1 MDHEN and CDR2 SYDVKM. V lost 2 bases to trimming and J lost 2 bases, with 9 bases between them. The CDR3 DNA follows: TGTGCCAGCAGTTTAGTCAGGGCCAACACTGAAGCTTTCTTT. This gives the protein CASSLVRANTEAFF.